These 25 T cell receptor beta chains originate from one sample sequenced in a study of vaccination effects on CD4 cells after COVID-19. Generated by immunoSEQ multiplex PCR, the TCRdb table keeps only in-frame clones and is missing some. The repertoire has 25,000 or so clones, 73% of them found once; the top ten carry 5%. CD4+ T cells specific for antigen were expanded with viral peptide pools by the ViraFEST assay before sequencing. After less than 11 days in culture, the CD4+ T cells were isolated. Vaccinated recipients, who were negative for nucleocapsid antibodies, had no history of SARS-CoV-2 infection. These TCRs' antigens remain unknown. Sample: CD4+ T cells from PBMCs cultured with SARS-CoV-2 spike peptides, taken before COVID-19 vaccination. These receptors all come from a human donor who received a COVID-19 vaccine.

This clone showed up just a few times. V usage is TRBV19 and J usage is TRBJ1-2; 7 bases are shared with TRBD1. Per the germline V gene, CDR1 is LNHDA and CDR2 is SQIVND (reference sequence). V trimming: 7 bases; J trimming: 7 bases; junction bases outside the gene matches: 12. The CDR3 spans 14 residues. The CDR3 DNA is TGTGCCAGTACCCGAGGGGGCGCGGGGGGTGGCTACACCTTC. Protein product: CASTRGGAGGGYTF.

The chain employs TRBV27 and TRBJ1-2, with 7 bases lining up with TRBD1. The CDR3 has 16 amino acids. Germline lookup yields CDR1 MNHEY and CDR2 SMNVEV (reference sequence). Trimming removed 5 bases from V and 7 bases from J; junction bases left unmatched: 16. The DNA of the CDR3 is TGTGCCAGCAGTCCCCAGTGGATCGAAAGGGGGCTTGGCTACACCTTC. Translated, it gives CASSPQWIERGLGYTF.

The chain couples TRBV6-5 to TRBJ2-3, with D maybe TRBD1 (6 bases). This CDR3 spans 12 amino acids. Germline lookup yields CDR1 MNHEY and CDR2 SVGAGI. Deletions cut 5 bases from V and 5 bases from J, with 8 bases between. The CDR3 sequence is CASSTGLDTQYF. The CDR3 DNA reads TGTGCCAGCAGTACAGGGTTAGATACGCAGTATTTT.

This clone was recorded only once. The V call is TRBV11-3, the J call TRBJ2-1, with unresolved D. The V gene lost 0 bases and the J gene lost 0 bases, with 6 bases spanning the gap. The CDR3 covers 15 residues. The V gene's germline CDR1 is SGHNT and CDR2 YENEEA. The CDR3 region has the DNA TGTGCCAGCAGCTTAGAAGCAAGCTCCTACAATGAGCAGTTCTTC. This sequence encodes CASSLEASSYNEQFF.

The chain is built from TRBV27 and TRBJ2-1; TRBD1 matches at 8 bases. The ends lost 4 bases at V and 7 bases at J; junction bases unmatched: 15. Germline CDR1 MNHEY, CDR2 SMNVEV (reference sequence). The CDR3 consists of 17 residues. CDR3 DNA sequence: TGTGCCAGCAGTTCTCCTGGTGGCCAGGGGGCTTCTAATGAGCAGTTCTTC. It encodes CASSSPGGQGASNEQFF.

V is TRBV2 and J is TRBJ2-5, with D hard to call. The V gene lost 2 bases and the J gene lost 4 bases, with 5 bases spanning the gap. The CDR3 is 12 amino acids. Germline CDR1 SNHLY, CDR2 FYNNEI. CDR3: CASSEFGETQYF. The CDR3 DNA reads TGTGCCAGCAGTGAATTCGGAGAGACCCAGTACTTC. Combining the CDR3 with reference TRBV2 and TRBJ2-5 gives the whole variable domain EPEVTQTPSHQVTQMGQEVILRCVPISNHLYFYWYRQILGQKVEFLVSFYNNEISEKSEIFDDQFSVERPDGSNFTLKIRSTKLEDSAMYFCASSEFGETQYFGPGTRLLVL.

CDR3 coding DNA: TGTGCCAGCAGCTTGGCGGGGGCCGGCACTGAAGCTTTCTTT. Translated, it gives CASSLAGAGTEAFF. The chain joins TRBV5-5 to TRBJ1-1, with TRBD1 as a possible D gene (6 bases). CDR1 and CDR2 (germline): SGHKS, YYEKEE (reference sequence). Trimming removed 0 bases from V and 4 bases from J, with 10 bases in between. The CDR3 loop spans 14 amino acids.

This clone was detected only a few times. This rearrangement joins TRBV9 to TRBJ1-5; tentatively, D is TRBD1 (6 bases). CDR1 is SGDLS and CDR2 is YYNGEE in the germline V gene. Trimming took off 5 bases at V and 3 bases at J, with 15 bases between the two ends. The CDR3 is 15 residues long. Written as DNA, the CDR3 is TGTGCCAGCAGTGAGACGGGACACCACAATCAGCCCCAGCATTTT. Translated: CASSETGHHNQPQHF. The whole variable domain, filled in from reference TRBV9 and TRBJ1-5, reads DSGVTQTPKHLITATGQRVTLRCSPRSGDLSVYWYQQSLDQGLQFLIQYYNGEERAKGNILERFSAQQFPDLHSELNLSSLELGDSALYFCASSETGHHNQPQHFGDGTRLSIL.

This clone appeared a few times. The genes are TRBV30 and TRBJ1-1; no reliable D call. CDR3 length equals 13 residues. The germline V and J ends were trimmed by 3 bases and 1 base, with 9 bases remaining between them. Per germline, CDR1 GTSNPN and CDR2 SVGIG (reference sequence). CDR3 nucleotide sequence: TGTGCCTGGAGCCGAGGAGGGAACACTGAAGCTTTCTTT. Amino acids: CAWSRGGNTEAFF. Full variable domain (outside the CDR3, taken from reference TRBV30 and TRBJ1-1): SQTIHQWPATLVQPVGSPLSLECTVEGTSNPNLYWYRQAAGRGLQLLFYSVGIGQISSEVPQNLSASRPQDRQFILSSKKLLLSDSGFYLCAWSRGGNTEAFFGQGTRLTVV.

The CDR3 loop is CASSVALNTEAFF. The CDR3 DNA is TGTGCCAGCAGCGTAGCATTGAACACTGAAGCTTTCTTT. The V and J genes are TRBV9 and TRBJ1-1; no firm D call. V lost 0 bases and J 0 bases, leaving 3 bases between the germline ends. Germline CDR1 and CDR2: SGDLS and YYNGEE. CDR3 length: 13 residues.

The chain joins TRBV10-2 to TRBJ2-1; TRBD2 aligns across 8 bases. The germline V gene has CDR1 WSHSY and CDR2 SAAADI. With 7 bases clipped from V and 6 bases from J, the junction kept 8 bases outside the gene matches. The CDR3 runs to 14 residues. CDR3 sequence reads: CASKRREAGNEQFF. DNA for the CDR3: TGCGCCAGCAAAAGGCGGGAGGCTGGCAATGAGCAGTTCTTC.

The chain is built from TRBV5-1 and TRBJ2-3; 11 bases agree with TRBD2. The CDR3 sequence is 15 residues long. Germline loops: CDR1 SGHRS, CDR2 YFSETQ. V lost 4 bases, J lost 4 bases, and 5 bases stayed unmatched. DNA for the CDR3: TGCGCCAGCAGCCTAAATAGCGGGGGGGCAGATACGCAGTATTTT. Its protein product is CASSLNSGGADTQYF.

The chain uses TRBV21-1 and TRBJ2-1; TRBD2 is the table's D call, not checked against the DNA. TRBV21-1 constitutes a pseudogene. The CDR3 sequence is 17 residues long. Here the CDR3 DNA reads TGTGCCAGCAGCAAATCTGGAGCGGGAGGTAGGGACAATGAGCAGTTCTTC. Protein sequence: CASSKSGAGGRDNEQFF.

This clone was counted a single time. The chain links TRBV3-1 (or the pseudogene TRBV3-2) to TRBJ2-3; 8 nucleotides match TRBD2. This CDR3 contains 14 residues. In germline, CDR1 is LGHDT, CDR2 YNNKEL (reference sequence). J was trimmed by 6 bases and V by 4 bases; bases with no gene match: 6. CDR3 DNA: TGTGCCAGCAGCCTGCGGGGGGCGGGGGATACGCAGTATTTT. This translates into CASSLRGAGDTQYF.

V usage is TRBV10-1 and J usage is TRBJ2-1; 9 bases agree with TRBD2. Germline V lookup: CDR1 WNHNN, CDR2 SYGVQD (reference sequence). The CDR3 consists of 14 residues. With V trimmed by 4 bases and J by 4 bases, 2 bases remained unmatched. CDR3 protein: CASSVAGGYNEQFF. CDR3 bases: TGCGCCAGCAGTGTTGCGGGGGGGTACAATGAGCAGTTCTTC.

V is TRBV27 and J is TRBJ2-1; a possible D gene is TRBD2 (6 bases). Germline V gene data show CDR1 as MNHEY and CDR2 as SMNVEV (reference sequence). The CDR3 runs to 14 residues. V lost 4 bases, J lost 6 bases, and 13 bases lay in between. The CDR3, as DNA: TGTGCCAGCAGTTACCTCGGGAGAAGCAATGAGCAGTTCTTC. As protein: CASSYLGRSNEQFF.

A few counts support this clone. V and J are TRBV5-1 and TRBJ1-5; no clear D gene. Looked up from germline, CDR1 is SGHRS and CDR2 is YFSETQ. The CDR3 runs 15 residues. Between the trimmed V and J ends, which lost 4 bases and 0 bases, there was a span of 11 bases. The CDR3 spells CASSTTGDSNQPQHF. The CDR3 coding sequence is TGCGCCAGCAGCACTACGGGAGATAGCAATCAGCCCCAGCATTTT. Full variable domain (missing parts from reference TRBV5-1 and TRBJ1-5): KAGVTQTPRYLIKTRGQQVTLSCSPISGHRSVSWYQQTPGQGLQFLFEYFSETQRNKGNFPGRFSGRQFSNSRSEMNVSTLELGDSALYLCASSTTGDSNQPQHFGDGTRLSIL.

The rearrangement uses TRBV5-1 and TRBJ2-2; weak D call: TRBD2 (7 bases). V was shortened by 0 bases and J by 0 bases, with 9 bases between the two germline ends. The CDR3 has 16 amino acids. CDR1 and CDR2 from the germline V gene are SGHRS and YFSETQ. The CDR3 protein is CASSLAGGPNTGELFF. CDR3 DNA: TGCGCCAGCAGCTTGGCCGGGGGGCCGAACACCGGGGAGCTGTTTTTT.

The V call is TRBV7-8, the J call TRBJ1-2, with TRBD1 matching 7 bases. The CDR3 totals 15 residues. The ends lost 5 bases at V and 2 bases at J; junction bases unmatched: 8. Germline loops: CDR1 SGHVS, CDR2 FQNEAQ. This CDR3 reads CASSPWDSSNYGYTF. CDR3 in DNA: TGTGCCAGCAGCCCCTGGGACAGCAGCAACTATGGCTACACCTTC.

CDR3 amino acids: CASSQAGVDSRHGYTF. The CDR3 region has the DNA TGTGCCAGCAGCCAAGCGGGGGTCGACAGCAGGCATGGCTACACCTTC. V is TRBV3-1 (or the pseudogene TRBV3-2) and J is TRBJ1-2, with a tentative D call TRBD1 (5 bases). Germline loops: CDR1 LGHDT, CDR2 YNNKEL (reference sequence). The V end was cut by 1 base, the J end by 6 bases, with 18 bases between. The CDR3 spans 16 residues.

The chain combines TRBV9 with TRBJ1-2, with D perhaps matching TRBD1 (5 bases). V lost 4 bases and J 6 bases, leaving 19 bases between the germline ends. Germline V gene data show CDR1 as SGDLS and CDR2 as YYNGEE. CDR3 length equals 15 residues. CDR3 sequence reads: CASSQLGTREDGYTF. Written as DNA, the CDR3 is TGTGCCAGCAGCCAACTCGGGACTCGGGAGGATGGCTACACCTTC.

V and J are TRBV9 and TRBJ2-5; D is perhaps TRBD1 (6 bases). The CDR3 extends over 15 amino acids. With 0 bases removed from V and 5 bases from J, the gap between germline ends came to 14 bases. Germline CDR1 and CDR2: SGDLS and YYNGEE. The CDR3 here is CASSVATYRDETQYF. CDR3 bases: TGTGCCAGCAGCGTAGCTACGTACAGGGACGAGACCCAGTACTTC.

CDR3 in DNA: TGCGCCAGCAGCCAAGCTAGCGGCCCTAACAATGAGCAGTTCTTC. Its protein product is CASSQASGPNNEQFF. The chain is built from TRBV4-1 and TRBJ2-1; 7 nucleotides line up with TRBD2. CDR1 MGHRA and CDR2 YSYEKL come from the germline V gene. The CDR3 spans 15 residues. The junction had 5 bases not matched to a gene; V was cut back by 1 base and J by 5 bases.

The chain carries TRBV25-1 and TRBJ2-1; 11 bases map to TRBD1. This CDR3 is built from 15 residues. CDR1 and CDR2 (germline): MGHDK, SYGVNS. The ends lost 8 bases at V and 4 bases at J; junction bases unmatched: 7. CDR3 loop: CASEEGQGVYNEQFF. The CDR3 DNA sequence: TGTGCCAGCGAGGAGGGACAGGGGGTTTACAATGAGCAGTTCTTC.

This chain links TRBV7-9 with TRBJ2-7; D unresolved. This CDR3 comprises 15 residues. The ends were cut back, 4 bases at V and 1 base at J, with 14 bases in the middle. Germline-derived CDR1 and CDR2 are SEHNR and FQNEAQ (reference sequence). Here the CDR3 DNA reads TGTGCCAGCAGCTCAGGAGACCAGCGTTCCTACGAGCAGTACTTC. This sequence encodes CASSSGDQRSYEQYF.